This T cell receptor (beta chain) was sequenced for a study of identical twins. With template switching, a universal primer site was added, and the cDNA carried unique molecular identifiers. Each CDR3 protein is one row after TCRdb ran MiXCR on the 5' RACE reads. In the table there are some 690,000 distinct CDR3 sequences, 21% of which are singletons. CDR3 length equals 14 residues. Trimming at V came to 4 bases and at J to 6 bases, leaving 2 bases not matched to a gene. Germline lookup yields CDR1 MNHEY and CDR2 SVGEGT. This same sample was also taken into another study, of T cells expressing NK-cell markers. This second report adds: In several experiments, sorting was confined to alpha-beta TCR T cells through use of an anti-gamma-delta TCR antibody.

Sequencing input: PBMCs. The chain links TRBV6-2 or TRBV6-3 to TRBJ1-5, with 11 positions matching TRBD1. This clonotype originated in a woman under 30 in good health. The CDR3 nucleotides are TGTGCCAGCAGTTGGGGACAGGGGGGTCAGCCCCAGCATTTT. Translating gives CASSWGQGGQPQHF.